The sequence of this T cell receptor beta chain was determined in a study of OX40 agonist ivuxolimab in advanced cancers. At the level of the study: Three patients responded partially, comprising one with hepatocellular carcinoma and two with cutaneous melanoma. The study, taken as a whole, reports: A proportion of nonresponders additionally exhibited low normalized T-cell clonal expansion. Expanded peripheral T cells had an undetermined antigen specificity.

To note about this clone: Antigen: not known.

The germline V gene has CDR1 MDHEN and CDR2 SYDVKM. The CDR3 has 14 amino acids. With V trimmed by 9 bases and J by 5 bases, 10 bases remained unmatched. Excluded were patients having autoimmune disease history or systemic immunosuppression. Repertoires were generated with immunoSEQ multiplex PCR, while TCRdb's copy carries only in-frame clones and drops some. The repertoire has about 75,000 clones, about 88% of them found once; the top ten carry 0.35% to 0.45%. This sample comprised CD4+ or CD8+ T cells sorted from blood, obtained in a trial of the OX40 agonist ivuxolimab. The V and J genes are TRBV28 and TRBJ1-2; 9 nucleotides agree with TRBD1. This sequence originates from an adult with an advanced solid tumor such as melanoma, head and neck, liver or kidney cancer. The CDR3 region is CASTGGDRVYGYTF. The CDR3, as DNA: TGTGCCAGTACGGGGGGGGACAGGGTGTATGGCTACACCTTC.